This T cell receptor (beta chain) originates from a study of T cell responses to AZD1222 COVID-19 vaccine (dated by TCRdb to about 2021). Study-level background: TCR sequencing covered more than 230 trial participants: 200 to 220 given two doses of AZD1222 and approximately 26 given two doses of MenACWY control vaccine. Enrollment into the trials was organized by age into subgroups of 18-55, 56-69 and 70-plus years, and those subgroups contained about 150, 27 and 61 TCR-sequenced participants, respectively. Study-level results and caveats: In the small 56-69-year group, the increase in depth fell short of significance, most likely because of low power. The vaccine-associated CD4 TCRs covered the entire spike protein, and the dominant responses fell in regions 160-218 and 743-854. No day 14 peak-response samples were available, so repertoires were characterized only after the peak T cell response. Reportedly, close to half of the unique spike-specific TCRs recognized epitopes lying outside the regions that are mutated in the B.1.351 and B.1.1.7 variants. Spike-specific TCR breadth and depth rose significantly after two AZD1222 doses compared with day 0 and with MenACWY recipients. Only five to seven AZD1222 recipients were SARS-CoV-2 seropositive at baseline, limiting conclusions about previously exposed vaccinees. Participants were mostly white British, with more females than males. The authors suggested clonal diversity may have been underestimated.

The CDR3 regions of human TCRbeta chains were subjected to immunosequencing. The authors' pipeline ran thus. TCRs in the repertoires were matched against a reference library of SARS-CoV-2-specific TCRs that had been generated with the MIRA antigen-specificity platform. Breadth meant the fraction of unique TCRs that were SARS-CoV-2-associated, whereas depth meant the fraction of total T cells that were SARS-CoV-2-associated. Using the MIRA data, each spike-specific TCR was mapped to the spike region that the TCR reacts to and placed in a CD4 or CD8 class. Log10-transformed breadth and depth values were compared by one-way ANOVA with Sidak's multiple comparisons tests. Drawn from immuneACCESS, this table holds only the in-frame rearrangements with V and J called that TCRdb kept. Clones are partly lost; checked studies trace under half to an unresolved V gene and leave the rest unexplained. The V and J calls and clone size are taken from that table; D and trimming were inferred from the DNA. The sample data list more than 70,000 clones, and about 89% of these were observed just once. Of the sample, about 5% is held by the ten largest clones.

Note on this clone: The specificity of this receptor is unknown. The sample holds no much larger clone one base away, and base qualities are not on file.

The time point label for this specimen denotes: about 28 days (+/-7) after the second vaccine dose. Because spike-specific TCR depth and breadth did not differ between the two schedules, AZD1222 recipients who got a second dose at roughly 4 weeks were pooled with those who got a second dose at roughly 12 weeks. The vaccinee samples were drawn from two UK trials, COV001 and COV002, one of which was a single-blind randomized controlled phase 2/3 trial testing AZD1222 (ChAdOx1 nCoV-19) in healthy adults. For TCRbeta chain sequencing, PBMC samples from trial participants were taken at day 0 and at day 28 after the second dose. The germline V gene (reference sequence) supplies CDR1 LNHDA and CDR2 SQIVND. V and J are truncated by 5 bases and 1 base respectively, leaving an intervening sequence of 29 bases. The CDR3 has 20 amino acids, counting the end cysteine and phenylalanine. Here the CDR3 DNA is all that survives: 60 bases in frame from base 1.

This clonotype was obtained from an adult who received the AZD1222 COVID-19 vaccine. The sequencing here drew on peripheral blood, taken 28 days after the second AZD1222 dose. This chain is built from TRBV19 and TRBJ1-1; TRBD1 is a possible D gene, resting on 6 matching bases. This receptor carries the CDR3 CASSFILGASRLLPNTEAFF. DNA sequence: TGTGCCAGTAGTTTTATACTGGGGGCGTCCCGCCTGCTTCCGAACACTGAAGCTTTCTTT.